One and the same sample provided the 20 T cell receptor beta chains below, sequenced in a study of blood T cells in healthy people across ages. PCR was performed a second time for 7 to 11 cycles using a sample-barcoded 5' primer and a J-beta primer mix. TCRdb recomputed calls from the 5' RACE reads with MiXCR, one row per CDR3 protein. The table has approximately 780,000 distinct CDR3 sequences, around 25% seen once. These data were also reused for a study on T cells of mothers and their children.

The sequenced sample was blood. Every receptor here comes from a boy aged 10-17 years in good health.

J is TRBJ2-4 and V is TRBV15; 15 nucleotides line up with TRBD2. The junction had 10 bases not matched to a gene; V was cut back by 7 bases and J by 3 bases. The V gene's germline CDR1 is LNHNV and CDR2 YYDKDF (reference sequence). The CDR3 runs 18 residues. CDR3 in amino acids: CATKVGTSGGLGKNIQYF. CDR3 sequence (DNA): TGTGCCACCAAAGTAGGGACTAGCGGGGGGCTCGGCAAAAACATTCAGTACTTC.

The chain uses TRBV4-1 and TRBJ1-5; D is undetermined. V shed 2 bases and J shed 3 bases, with 11 bases lying between them. Germline CDR1 MGHRA, CDR2 YSYEKL. CDR3 length: 15 residues. CDR3 DNA sequence: TGCGCCAGCAGCCAACTCCCAGTCCCCAATCAGCCCCAGCATTTT. Protein: CASSQLPVPNQPQHF.

The chain uses TRBV5-1 and TRBJ2-3; D gene ambiguous. This CDR3 has 14 residues. V lost 3 bases and J 8 bases, leaving 16 bases between the germline ends. Germline CDR1 SGHRS, CDR2 YFSETQ. Written as DNA, the CDR3 is TGCGCCAGCAGCTCCCGGGCTCCGCCGGGTACGCAGTATTTT. Its translation: CASSSRAPPGTQYF.

This clonotype was observed a few times. V gene TRBV3-1 combines with J gene TRBJ1-1, with no clear D. This CDR3 comprises 14 residues. Germline lookup yields CDR1 LGHDT and CDR2 YNNKEL (reference sequence). V gave up 5 bases and J gave up 1 base, with 11 bases separating them. The CDR3 DNA is TGTGCCAGCAGCTCTAATAGGGCGAACACTGAAGCTTTCTTT. This translates into CASSSNRANTEAFF.

This chain uses TRBV11-2 with TRBJ2-7; TRBD2 matches at 11 bases. CDR3 length: 18 residues. J lost 0 bases, V lost 3 bases, and 10 bases had no gene match. Germline CDR1 SGHAT, CDR2 FQNNGV. Here the CDR3 DNA reads TGTGCCAGCAGCTTTCTATCGGGACTAGCGGACTCCTCCTACGAGCAGTACTTC. The encoded protein is CASSFLSGLADSSYEQYF.

This clonotype appeared a few times. The chain uses TRBV11-2 and TRBJ1-2; D gene ambiguous. Germline CDR1 SGHAT, CDR2 FQNNGV. The CDR3 length is 12 residues. Trimming cost V 3 bases and J 4 bases, with 6 bases left between them. In DNA form, the CDR3 reads TGTGCCAGCAGCTTGCAGGCCTATGGCTACACCTTC. Residues: CASSLQAYGYTF.

This clonotype was picked up a small number of times. Here the CDR3 omits its conserved ending phenylalanine or tryptophan, so a read error is the likely source. This rearrangement joins TRBV12-3 or TRBV12-4 to TRBJ1-5; D not resolved. With 6 bases removed from V and 5 bases from J, the gap between germline ends came to 11 bases. CDR3 length equals 13 residues. The CDR3 sequence: CASRPSGDQPQHL. The CDR3 DNA reads TGTGCCAGCAGGCCTAGTGGCGATCAGCCCCAGCATCTT.

This sequence joins TRBV5-1 and TRBJ2-7; TRBD1 might be the D (6 bases). V lost 0 bases, J lost 4 bases, and 17 bases lay in between. The germline V gene encodes CDR1 SGHRS and CDR2 YFSETQ. The length of the CDR3 is 16 residues. The CDR3 here is CASSLGGQGEWYEQYF. The DNA for the CDR3 is TGCGCCAGCAGCTTGGGGGGGCAGGGCGAGTGGTACGAGCAGTACTTC. The complete variable domain, with remaining parts taken from reference TRBV5-1 and TRBJ2-7, reads KAGVTQTPRYLIKTRGQQVTLSCSPISGHRSVSWYQQTPGQGLQFLFEYFSETQRNKGNFPGRFSGRQFSNSRSEMNVSTLELGDSALYLCASSLGGQGEWYEQYFGPGTRLTVT.

This clonotype was seen a handful of times. This chain joins TRBV28 and TRBJ2-3, with 11 nucleotides matching TRBD2. Germline trimming cut 1 base from V and 3 bases from J; bases unmatched to any gene: 3. This CDR3 is built from 16 residues. The germline CDR1 and CDR2 sequences are MDHEN and SYDVKM. CDR3 in amino acids: CASSLLAGGQTDTQYF. CDR3 in DNA: TGTGCCAGCAGTTTATTAGCGGGGGGGCAGACAGATACGCAGTATTTT.

In regard to this clonotype: Since no conserved phenylalanine or tryptophan closes the CDR3, a read error is the likely cause. The J gene is TRBJ2-1, the V gene TRBV7-9, with TRBD1 as a possible D gene (5 bases). The germline gives CDR1 SEHNR, CDR2 FQNEAQ (reference sequence). Trimming stripped 3 bases from V and 3 bases from J, with 9 bases between. The CDR3 spans 14 residues. Here the CDR3 reads CASSFDSYYNEQFL. Written as DNA, the CDR3 is TGTGCCAGCAGCTTCGACAGTTACTACAATGAGCAGTTCCTC.

This chain joins TRBV3-1 and TRBJ2-7; 9 nucleotides align to TRBD1. Trimming cost V 5 bases and J 3 bases; bases outside gene matches: 8. The CDR3 totals 15 residues. The V gene's germline CDR1 is LGHDT and CDR2 YNNKEL (reference sequence). The CDR3 DNA is TGTGCCAGCAGCTCCGGGACAGGGCCTTTCTACGAGCAGTACTTC. It is translated as CASSSGTGPFYEQYF.

The V call is TRBV12-3 or TRBV12-4, the J call TRBJ2-5; D unclear. The CDR3 extends over 13 amino acids. Trimming shortened V by 6 bases and J by 5 bases, and 13 bases separated the two germline ends. CDR3 DNA: TGTGCCAGCAGAATACCGCTGGGGGAGACCCAGTACTTC. Translation gives CASRIPLGETQYF.

This clonotype has just one count. This chain uses TRBV29-1 with TRBJ2-3, with 11 bases aligning to TRBD1. Germline CDR1 and CDR2: SQVTM and ANQGSEA. The CDR3 runs 14 residues. Trimming at V came to 5 bases and at J to 4 bases, leaving 5 bases not matched to a gene. The CDR3 DNA sequence: TGCAGCGTTAGGACAGGGGGCTTTGCAGATACGCAGTATTTT. It translates to CSVRTGGFADTQYF.

Comments on this clonotype: An end of the junction does not agree with germline; a read error may underlie this. This chain connects TRBV5-5 to TRBJ1-5; 7 bases align to TRBD1. Germline V lookup: CDR1 SGHKS, CDR2 YYEKEE (reference sequence). The CDR3 contains 13 residues. The CDR3 nucleotides read TGCGCCAGCAGCTTGCAGGGGGATCAGCCCCAGCATTTT. Protein: CASSLQGDQPQHF. The whole variable domain, filled in from reference TRBV5-5 and TRBJ1-5, reads DAGVTQSPTHLIKTRGQQVTLRCSPISGHKSVSWYQQVLGQGPQFIFQYYEKEERGRGNFPDRFSARQFPNYSSELNVNALLLGDSALYLCASSLQGDQPQHFGDGTRLSIL.

As DNA, the CDR3 is TGTGCCAGCAGCTTATTACCGGGGAACATGGACAATGAGCAGTTCTTC. This translates into CASSLLPGNMDNEQFF. The chain uses TRBV7-6 and TRBJ2-1, with TRBD2 as a possible D gene (5 bases). Germline values: CDR1 SGHVS, CDR2 FNYEAQ. The CDR3 covers 16 residues. Trimming stripped 2 bases from V and 5 bases from J, with 16 bases between.

This clonotype has a handful of counts. The V and J genes are TRBV6-6 and TRBJ2-7, with D possibly matching TRBD2 (7 bases). Between the trimmed V and J ends, which lost 5 bases and 4 bases, there was a span of 21 bases. The CDR3 loop spans 16 amino acids. CDR1 is MNHNY, CDR2 SVGAGI, per germline (reference sequence). The CDR3 DNA reads TGTGCCAGCAGTGGGCAGGGGAGCGGGGCTTTATACGAGCAGTACTTC. It encodes CASSGQGSGALYEQYF.

J is TRBJ2-5 and V is TRBV5-1, with D tentatively TRBD2 (5 bases). Trimming took off 4 bases at V and 5 bases at J, with 15 bases between the two ends. CDR1 and CDR2 (germline): SGHRS, YFSETQ. There are 14 residues in the CDR3. The chain's CDR3 is CASSPAAGLETQYF. In nucleotides, the CDR3 is TGCGCCAGCAGCCCCGCGGCGGGTTTGGAGACCCAGTACTTC.

The chain uses TRBV7-6 and TRBJ2-5; 12 nucleotides align to TRBD2. The closer fit of TRBJ2-7 to the DNA end suggests the J call may be wrong. Germline V lookup: CDR1 SGHVS, CDR2 FNYEAQ. The CDR3 totals 15 residues. The CDR3: CASSLELAGGYEQYF. CDR3 coding DNA: TGTGCCAGCAGCTTGGAACTAGCGGGGGGTTACGAGCAGTACTTC.

The CDR3 region has the DNA TGCAGCGTGGACAGGGGACAAGGTCAGCCCCAGCATTTT. Translation gives CSVDRGQGQPQHF. The V and J genes are TRBV29-1 and TRBJ1-5; TRBD1 matches 9 bases. The CDR3 runs 13 residues. Germline V gene sequence: CDR1 SQVTM, CDR2 ANQGSEA. The V gene end was trimmed by 6 bases and the J gene end by 6 bases; junction bases not matched to a gene: 6. The variable domain in full, with the rest retrieved from reference TRBV29-1 and TRBJ1-5, is SAVISQKPSRDICQRGTSLTIQCQVDSQVTMMFWYRQQPGQSLTLIATANQGSEATYESGFVIDKFPISRPNLTFSTLTVSNMSPEDSSIYLCSVDRGQGQPQHFGDGTRLSIL.

As DNA, the CDR3 is TGTGCCAGCAGTGAGAGACTAGCGGGGGGTGAGACCCAGTACTTC. Translating it yields CASSERLAGGETQYF. The chain combines TRBV2 with TRBJ2-5; TRBD2 agrees at 13 bases. Germline V gives CDR1 SNHLY, CDR2 FYNNEI. V gave up 3 bases and J gave up 5 bases; unmatched junction bases: 3. This CDR3 comprises 15 residues.